Here is one TCR beta chain with its context. V was pared by 0 bases and J by 4 bases, with 12 bases between. The CDR3 extends over 15 amino acids. Germline assignment: CDR1 LGHNA and CDR2 YSLEER. This specimen belongs to a study of blood T cell repertoires in COVID-19. About the study: Whether acute or convalescent, the COVID-19 samples came from the United States, Italy and Spain. T cells, B-cell-depleted T cells, or PBMCs supplied cDNA or gDNA.

In the authors' workflow: Estimated nucleated cell counts came from reference gene primer amplification. Using immunoSEQ multiplex PCR, the repertoire was profiled, and TCRdb retains in-frame clones only, with some absent. That table supplies the V and J calls and clone size; D and trimming were determined from the DNA. The repertoire holds about 310,000 clones, about 89% seen once, with approximately 8.1% in the top ten. Sequencing was performed on peripheral blood. The origin of this receptor is a woman in her fifties or sixties who had recovered from COVID-19. The chain uses TRBV4-3 and TRBJ1-2, with D tentatively TRBD1 (6 bases). CDR3 bases: TGCGCCAGCAGCCAAGATACAGGGTATGCCTATGGCTACACCTTC. It encodes CASSQDTGYAYGYTF.